These 31 T cell receptor beta chains originate from one sample sequenced in a study of blood T cell repertoires in COVID-19. The assay was immunoSEQ multiplex PCR, and TCRdb's table has in-frame clones only and misses some. The data show 400,000 to 500,000 clones, 88% seen once. Sequenced sample: PBMCs or T cells enriched from blood (not recorded which). These TCRs come from a woman under 30 who had been exposed to COVID-19.

This clone is a singleton in its sample. The chain is built from TRBV27 and TRBJ2-2; 13 bases line up with TRBD2. This CDR3 is 16 amino acids long. J was trimmed by 4 bases and V by 5 bases; bases with no gene match: 4. The germline CDR1 and CDR2 sequences are MNHEY and SMNVEV (reference sequence). The CDR3 reads CASSKGLAGVTGELFF. The CDR3 DNA is TGTGCCAGCAGTAAAGGACTAGCGGGAGTCACCGGGGAGCTGTTTTTT.

This chain connects TRBV27 to TRBJ1-1; 7 bases align to TRBD1. Trimming removed 5 bases from V and 4 bases from J; junction bases left unmatched: 10. Germline-derived CDR1 and CDR2 are MNHEY and SMNVEV (reference sequence). CDR3 length: 15 amino acids. The CDR3, as DNA: TGTGCCAGCAGTATAATAGGGGGCAGGGGCACTGAAGCTTTCTTT. The encoded protein is CASSIIGGRGTEAFF.

This chain links TRBV7-8 with TRBJ1-2, with 7 positions matching TRBD1. Trimming removed 6 bases from V and 4 bases from J; junction bases left unmatched: 11. The CDR3 extends over 15 amino acids. Germline V gene data show CDR1 as SGHVS and CDR2 as FQNEAQ. The DNA of the CDR3 is TGTGCCAGCAGTCGGCCTTCACAGGGGTCCTATGGCTACACCTTC. This translates into CASSRPSQGSYGYTF.

The J gene is TRBJ2-1, the V gene TRBV15; tentatively, D is TRBD2 (6 bases). Germline V CDR1 and CDR2: LNHNV, YYDKDF (reference sequence). With 0 bases removed from V and 0 bases from J, the gap between germline ends came to 12 bases. CDR3 length equals 17 residues. CDR3 sequence reads: CATSRDYGGSSYNEQFF. The CDR3 bases are TGTGCCACCAGCAGAGATTATGGAGGGAGCTCCTACAATGAGCAGTTCTTC. Combining the CDR3 with reference TRBV15 and TRBJ2-1 gives the whole variable domain DAMVIQNPRYQVTQFGKPVTLSCSQTLNHNVMYWYQQKSSQAPKLLFHYYDKDFNNEADTPDNFQSRRPNTSFCFLDIRSPGLGDTAMYLCATSRDYGGSSYNEQFFGPGTRLTVL.

The chain uses TRBV28 and TRBJ2-7; D is perhaps TRBD2 (7 bases). Trimming stripped 7 bases from V and 2 bases from J, with 15 bases between. The germline V gene has CDR1 MDHEN and CDR2 SYDVKM. CDR3 length: 14 residues. CDR3 amino acids: CASTLGEGAYEQYF. CDR3 coding DNA: TGTGCCAGCACCCTGGGGGAGGGGGCCTACGAGCAGTACTTC.

This chain joins TRBV24-1 and TRBJ2-1, with TRBD2 as a possible D gene (5 bases). This CDR3 has 16 amino acids. The ends were cut back, 0 bases at V and 4 bases at J, with 12 bases in the middle. Looked up from germline, CDR1 is KGHDR and CDR2 is SFDVKD. CDR3 in amino acids: CATSDLGGSEYNEQFF. In DNA, the CDR3 is TGTGCCACCAGTGATTTGGGAGGTAGCGAGTACAATGAGCAGTTCTTC.

This clone turned up a few times. The V and J genes are TRBV2 and TRBJ1-4; 10 bases are shared with TRBD1. Trimming cost V 6 bases and J 6 bases; bases outside gene matches: 7. Per germline, CDR1 SNHLY and CDR2 FYNNEI. The CDR3 length is 15 residues. The CDR3, as DNA: TGTGCCAGCAGACCACCCGGGACAGGGGATGAAAAACTGTTTTTT. It is translated as CASRPPGTGDEKLFF.

The V and J genes are TRBV29-1 and TRBJ2-3; the D gene is possibly TRBD2 (7 bases). Germline values: CDR1 SQVTM, CDR2 ANQGSEA. With 6 bases removed from V and 6 bases from J, the gap between germline ends came to 22 bases. CDR3 length: 15 residues. In DNA, the CDR3 is TGCAGCGTCCCCTTTGGGGGCGGGAGAGTGGATACGCAGTATTTT. Amino acids: CSVPFGGGRVDTQYF.

The genes are TRBV12-3 or TRBV12-4 and TRBJ2-3; D possibly corresponds to TRBD2 (5 bases). This CDR3 is built from 13 residues. Trimming removed 5 bases from V and 6 bases from J, with 12 bases in between. The CDR3 nucleotides read TGTGCCAGCAGTACCGGGAATTGGGATACGCAGTATTTT. It codes for CASSTGNWDTQYF.

A remark on this clone: Within the sample, other DNA sequences also encode this same CDR3. The chain uses TRBV28 and TRBJ2-7; D is uncertain. Germline V gene data show CDR1 as MDHEN and CDR2 as SYDVKM. This CDR3 is 14 amino acids long. Trimming took 6 bases from V and 3 from J, leaving 15 bases between them. CDR3 sequence (DNA): TGTGCCAGCAGCCCCCTCCAACGGGTCTACGAGCAGTACTTC. Its translation is CASSPLQRVYEQYF. Combining the CDR3 with reference TRBV28 and TRBJ2-7 gives the whole variable domain DVKVTQSSRYLVKRTGEKVFLECVQDMDHENMFWYRQDPGLGLRLIYFSYDVKMKEKGDIPEGYSVSREKKERFSLILESASTNQTSMYLCASSPLQRVYEQYFGPGTRLTVT.

A single count supports this clone. This chain joins TRBV12-3 or TRBV12-4 and TRBJ1-2, with 9 bases that match TRBD1. This CDR3 comprises 13 residues. Unmatched junction bases numbered 9, after V lost 8 bases and J lost 8 bases. Here the CDR3 DNA reads TGTGCCAGCTCCACACAGGGGGCAATCGGCTACACCTTC. Translating gives CASSTQGAIGYTF.

This chain connects TRBV28 to TRBJ2-1; 8 nucleotides line up with TRBD1. The CDR3 sequence is 18 residues long. Germline assignment: CDR1 MDHEN and CDR2 SYDVKM. V was pared by 8 bases and J by 7 bases, with 22 bases of the junction left unmatched. The CDR3 loop is CASEYHPQGAQTGNEQFF. CDR3 nucleotide sequence: TGTGCCAGCGAATATCACCCCCAGGGGGCGCAGACAGGGAATGAGCAGTTCTTC.

This CDR3 reads CASRSAGLANYGYTF. As DNA, the CDR3 is TGTGCCAGTAGATCCGCAGGGTTAGCTAACTATGGCTACACCTTC. This sequence joins TRBV19 and TRBJ1-2; TRBD1 might be the D (5 bases). The germline V and J ends were trimmed by 6 bases and 0 bases, with 14 bases remaining between them. Germline values: CDR1 LNHDA, CDR2 SQIVND (reference sequence). The CDR3 contains 15 residues. The full variable domain, completed using reference TRBV19 and TRBJ1-2, is DGGITQSPKYLFRKEGQNVTLSCEQNLNHDAMYWYRQDPGQGLRLIYYSQIVNDFQKGDIAEGYSVSREKKESFPLTVTSAQKNPTAFYLCASRSAGLANYGYTFGSGTRLTVV.

J is TRBJ1-5 and V is TRBV28, with 9 nucleotides matching TRBD1. The junction had 11 bases not matched to a gene; V was cut back by 6 bases and J by 5 bases. The CDR3 covers 16 residues. The germline CDR1 and CDR2 sequences are MDHEN and SYDVKM. CDR3 sequence (DNA): TGTGCCAGCAGCTCCGTACAGGGGGCCGCAGATCAGCCCCAGCATTTT. Protein: CASSSVQGAADQPQHF.

V gene TRBV6-9 combines with J gene TRBJ2-7; 9 nucleotides align to TRBD1. Germline V gene data show CDR1 as MNHGY and CDR2 as SVAAGI. The CDR3 runs to 15 residues. The ends lost 4 bases at V and 5 bases at J; junction bases unmatched: 9. CDR3 in amino acids: CASSSTGTGFHEQYF. The CDR3 nucleotides read TGTGCCAGCAGTTCAACCGGGACAGGGTTCCACGAGCAGTACTTC.

This clone turned up a few times. Here the CDR3 reads CASSHQNTGELFF. DNA for the CDR3: TGTGCCAGCAGCCATCAGAACACCGGGGAGCTGTTTTTT. The chain carries TRBV4-2 and TRBJ2-2; D not resolved. CDR1 and CDR2 (germline): LGHNA, YNFKEQ. This CDR3 is 13 amino acids long. Trimming removed 3 bases from V and 1 base from J, with 3 bases in between.

The gene calls are TRBV27 and TRBJ2-2; D call uncertain. The germline V and J ends were trimmed by 6 bases and 0 bases, with 8 bases remaining between them. Germline CDR1 and CDR2: MNHEY and SMNVEV (reference sequence). The CDR3 has 14 residues. CDR3 nucleotide sequence: TGTGCCAGCAGGAGCGACGCGAACACCGGGGAGCTGTTTTTT. Protein: CASRSDANTGELFF.

V and J are TRBV9 and TRBJ1-1; TRBD1 matches at 8 bases. The CDR3 is made up of 17 amino acids. With V trimmed by 6 bases and J by 3 bases, 16 bases remained unmatched. Germline V gene sequence: CDR1 SGDLS, CDR2 YYNGEE. This CDR3 is CASKGSRTGNTDTEAFF. The CDR3 DNA is TGTGCCAGCAAAGGATCCAGGACAGGGAATACGGACACTGAAGCTTTCTTT.

The chain employs TRBV6-4 and TRBJ1-2; 11 nucleotides match TRBD1. The CDR3 consists of 15 residues. The trim removed 0 bases at V and 4 bases at J, leaving 1 base unmatched. Germline V lookup: CDR1 MRHNA, CDR2 SNTAGT. CDR3 sequence (DNA): TGTGCCAGCAGTGACTCGGGGACAGGGGGCTATGGCTACACCTTC. Its translation: CASSDSGTGGYGYTF.

The chain links TRBV4-1 to TRBJ1-2; tentative D call: TRBD1 (5 bases). V gave up 4 bases and J gave up 5 bases, with 14 bases separating them. The CDR3 has 14 amino acids. In germline, CDR1 is MGHRA, CDR2 YSYEKL. The CDR3 coding sequence is TGCGCCAGCAGCCCTGCGAGGAGGGGTTATGGCTACACCTTC. Encoded protein: CASSPARRGYGYTF.

The chain carries TRBV28 and TRBJ2-2; 12 bases fit TRBD2. The trim removed 6 bases at V and 7 bases at J, leaving 9 bases unmatched. The CDR3 is 16 residues long. Germline lookup yields CDR1 MDHEN and CDR2 SYDVKM. The CDR3 DNA reads TGTGCCAGCAGCCTGACCGGGACTAGCGGGTACGGGGAGCTGTTTTTT. This encodes CASSLTGTSGYGELFF. Full variable domain (rest looked up from reference TRBV28 and TRBJ2-2): DVKVTQSSRYLVKRTGEKVFLECVQDMDHENMFWYRQDPGLGLRLIYFSYDVKMKEKGDIPEGYSVSREKKERFSLILESASTNQTSMYLCASSLTGTSGYGELFFGEGSRLTVL.

This chain joins TRBV7-2 and TRBJ1-2, with no clear D. Germline values: CDR1 SGHTA, CDR2 FQGNSA. The CDR3 consists of 14 residues. V gave up 1 base and J gave up 8 bases, with 14 bases separating them. CDR3 DNA sequence: TGTGCCAGCAGCTTAGTGTGGGAGGCAGGAGGCTACACCTTC. This translates into CASSLVWEAGGYTF.

V gene TRBV9 combines with J gene TRBJ2-5; TRBD2 agrees at 12 bases. V lost 3 bases, J lost 5 bases, and 14 bases stayed unmatched. The CDR3 loop spans 18 amino acids. Germline CDR1 is SGDLS and CDR2 is YYNGEE. In nucleotides, the CDR3 is TGTGCCAGCAGCGGAAAAAACCTAGCGGGGGGGCCGCGCGAGACCCAGTACTTC. It specifies CASSGKNLAGGPRETQYF.

The chain uses TRBV7-6 and TRBJ2-7; tentative D call: TRBD1 (6 bases). V dropped 5 bases and J dropped 2 bases, with 13 bases sitting between them. CDR1 SGHVS and CDR2 FNYEAQ come from the germline V gene. This CDR3 spans 14 amino acids. CDR3 bases: TGTGCCAGCAGCACCCAGACAGGACCCTACGAGCAGTACTTC. Translation: CASSTQTGPYEQYF.

The rearrangement uses TRBV21-1 and TRBJ1-1; the listed D gene, TRBD1, was not tested against the DNA. TRBV21-1 is recorded as a pseudogene. The CDR3 extends over 16 amino acids. The CDR3 sequence: CASSLTEDRALTEAFF. Here the CDR3 DNA reads TGTGCCAGCAGCCTGACCGAGGACAGGGCTCTCACTGAAGCTTTCTTT.

The table lists this clone with a count of one. V gene TRBV21-1 combines with J gene TRBJ1-5; no DNA check was done on the table's D call, TRBD1. TRBV21-1 is a pseudogene segment. The CDR3 extends over 20 amino acids. Written as DNA, the CDR3 is TGTGCCAGCAGCAAAAAACCGCCGGGACAGGGGGCTCCAGACGTCCAGCCCCAGCATTTT. This sequence encodes CASSKKPPGQGAPDVQPQHF.

This clone was seen many times. An end of the junction differs from the germline gene, which may be a read error. This chain connects TRBV6-5 to TRBJ1-1; no clear D. Germline V gene data show CDR1 as MNHEY and CDR2 as SVGAGI. This CDR3 has 13 residues. The CDR3 nucleotides are TGTGCCAGCAGTGACTCCATGAACACTGAAGCTTTCTTT. Protein: CASSDSMNTEAFF.

V and J are TRBV6-1 and TRBJ2-5, with TRBD2 matching over 13 bases. This CDR3 region has 17 residues. J lost 5 bases, V lost 1 base, and 7 bases had no gene match. Germline lookup yields CDR1 MNHNS and CDR2 SASEGT. CDR3 protein: CASSEGTSGSSAETQYF. The CDR3, as DNA: TGTGCCAGCAGTGAAGGGACTAGCGGGAGTAGTGCGGAGACCCAGTACTTC.

The rearrangement uses TRBV6-5 and TRBJ1-3; tentative D call: TRBD1 (5 bases). Trimming cost V 5 bases and J 4 bases, with 12 bases left between them. CDR1 MNHEY and CDR2 SVGAGI come from the germline V gene. The CDR3 is made up of 14 amino acids. CDR3 sequence reads: CASSRVGGGNTIYF. CDR3 bases: TGTGCCAGCAGTAGGGTCGGGGGGGGAAACACCATATATTTT.

The chain is built from TRBV7-9 and TRBJ2-1, with 9 bases matching TRBD1. The CDR3 totals 15 residues. Trimming at V came to 4 bases and at J to 7 bases, leaving 8 bases not matched to a gene. From germline, CDR1 is SEHNR and CDR2 FQNEAQ (reference sequence). The CDR3 here is CASSSRTGVRNEQFF. The CDR3 DNA reads as TGTGCCAGCAGCTCCAGGACAGGGGTAAGAAATGAGCAGTTCTTC.

The rearrangement uses TRBV21-1 and TRBJ1-1; the table's D call of TRBD1 was not tested on the DNA. TRBV21-1 constitutes a pseudogene. The CDR3 runs 14 residues. The CDR3 sequence: CASSVPGSNTEAFF. The CDR3 nucleotides are TGTGCCAGCAGCGTTCCAGGGTCGAACACTGAAGCTTTCTTT.